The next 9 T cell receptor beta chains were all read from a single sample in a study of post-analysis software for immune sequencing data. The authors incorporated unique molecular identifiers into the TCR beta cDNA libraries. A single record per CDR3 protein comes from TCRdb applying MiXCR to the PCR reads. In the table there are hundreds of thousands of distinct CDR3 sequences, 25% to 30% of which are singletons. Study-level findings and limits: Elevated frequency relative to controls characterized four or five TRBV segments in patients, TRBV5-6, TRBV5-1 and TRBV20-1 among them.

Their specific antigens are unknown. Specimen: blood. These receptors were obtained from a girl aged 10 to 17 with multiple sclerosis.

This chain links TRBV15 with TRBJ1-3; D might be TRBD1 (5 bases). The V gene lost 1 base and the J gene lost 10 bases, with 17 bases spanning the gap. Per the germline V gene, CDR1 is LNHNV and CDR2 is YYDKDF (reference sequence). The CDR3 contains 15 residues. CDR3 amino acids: CATSRGDAARGTIYF. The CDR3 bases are TGTGCCACCAGCAGAGGGGACGCAGCCCGAGGGACCATATATTTT.

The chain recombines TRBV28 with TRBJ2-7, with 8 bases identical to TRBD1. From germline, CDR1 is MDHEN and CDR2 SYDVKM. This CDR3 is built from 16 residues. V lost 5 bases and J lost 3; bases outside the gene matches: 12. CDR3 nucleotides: TGTGCCAGCAGTCCCGGGACAGGCGCACACTACTACGAGCAGTACTTC. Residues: CASSPGTGAHYYEQYF. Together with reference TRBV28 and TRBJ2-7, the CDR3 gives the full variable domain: DVKVTQSSRYLVKRTGEKVFLECVQDMDHENMFWYRQDPGLGLRLIYFSYDVKMKEKGDIPEGYSVSREKKERFSLILESASTNQTSMYLCASSPGTGAHYYEQYFGPGTRLTVT.

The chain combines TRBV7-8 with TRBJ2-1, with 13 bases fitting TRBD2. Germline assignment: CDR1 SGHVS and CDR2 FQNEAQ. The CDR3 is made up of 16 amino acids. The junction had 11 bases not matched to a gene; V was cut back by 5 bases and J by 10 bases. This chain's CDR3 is CASSRWTSGSRWEQFF. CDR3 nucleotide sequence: TGTGCCAGCAGCCGCTGGACTAGCGGGAGTAGGTGGGAGCAGTTCTTC.

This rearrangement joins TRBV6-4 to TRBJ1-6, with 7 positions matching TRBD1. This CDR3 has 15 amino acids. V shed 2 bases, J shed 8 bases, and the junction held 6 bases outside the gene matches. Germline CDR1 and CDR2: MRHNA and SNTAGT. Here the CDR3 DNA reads TGTGCCAGCAGTGACCCTAACAGGGGAGATTCACCCCTCCACTTT. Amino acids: CASSDPNRGDSPLHF.

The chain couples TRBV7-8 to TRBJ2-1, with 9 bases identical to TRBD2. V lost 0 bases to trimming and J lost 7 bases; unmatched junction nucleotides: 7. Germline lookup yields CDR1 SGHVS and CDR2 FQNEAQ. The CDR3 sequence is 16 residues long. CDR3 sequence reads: CASSLATLAGANEQFF. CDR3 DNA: TGTGCCAGCAGCTTAGCAACACTAGCGGGTGCGAATGAGCAGTTCTTC.

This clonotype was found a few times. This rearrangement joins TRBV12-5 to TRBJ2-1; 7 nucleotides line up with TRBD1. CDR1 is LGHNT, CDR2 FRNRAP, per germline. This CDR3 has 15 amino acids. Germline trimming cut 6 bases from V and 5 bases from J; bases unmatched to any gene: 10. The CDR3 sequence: CASGPGQLSHNEQFF. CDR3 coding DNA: TGTGCTAGTGGCCCGGGACAGCTTAGCCACAATGAGCAGTTCTTC.

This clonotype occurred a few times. CDR3 DNA sequence: TGTGCCAGCAGGCGGACAGCCGAAAAACTGTTTTTT. It codes for CASRRTAEKLFF. This rearrangement joins TRBV12-3 or TRBV12-4 to TRBJ1-4; TRBD1 is a possible D gene (6 bases). The V end lost 6 bases, the J end lost 8 bases, and 10 bases lay between the germline ends. The CDR3 loop spans 12 amino acids.

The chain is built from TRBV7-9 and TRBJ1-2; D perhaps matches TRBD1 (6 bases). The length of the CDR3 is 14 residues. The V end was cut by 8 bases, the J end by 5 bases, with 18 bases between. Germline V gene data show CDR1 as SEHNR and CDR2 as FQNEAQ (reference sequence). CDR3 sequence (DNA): TGTGCCAGCCAGATGACAGGAGAAAGTTATGGCTACACCTTC. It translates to CASQMTGESYGYTF. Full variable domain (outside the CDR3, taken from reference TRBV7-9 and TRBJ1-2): DTGVSQNPRHKITKRGQNVTFRCDPISEHNRLYWYRQTLGQGPEFLTYFQNEAQLEKSRLLSDRFSAERPKGSFSTLEIQRTEQGDSAMYLCASQMTGESYGYTFGSGTRLTVV.

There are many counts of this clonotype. CDR3 in amino acids: CSARKRDSAYEQYF. CDR3 coding DNA: TGCAGTGCTAGAAAGCGGGACAGCGCCTACGAGCAGTACTTC. The chain combines TRBV20-1 with TRBJ2-7; D could derive from TRBD1 or TRBD2 (7 bases each). Germline V gene sequence: CDR1 DFQATT, CDR2 SNEGSKA (reference sequence). CDR3 length equals 14 residues. Trimming shortened V by 2 bases and J by 2 bases, and 13 bases separated the two germline ends.